These T cell receptor beta chains were read from a single sample in a study of blood T cell repertoires in COVID-19. The repertoire was sequenced with immunoSEQ multiplex PCR; TCRdb's copy has only in-frame clones and lacks some. The sample includes about 120,000 clones, roughly 82% of them seen just once. The material sequenced was peripheral blood. The source of these receptors is a human donor in a cohort sampled during active COVID-19. The CDR3 runs from the conserved cysteine through the conserved F or W. Fields, in order: CDR3 protein, CDR3 DNA, clone size, V gene, D gene, J gene. The D gene is left open where the match is weak. The size entry is marked missing in some rows and otherwise reads once, few, many or a size class.

CDR3 protein: CASRTLGDSYEQYF
CDR3 DNA: TGTGCCAGCCGAACCTTGGGCGACTCCTACGAGCAGTACTTC
clone size: .
V gene: TRBV11-2
D gene: .
J gene: TRBJ2-7

CDR3 protein: CASSGWTGTYEQYF
CDR3 DNA: TGTGCCAGCAGTGGATGGACAGGGACCTACGAGCAGTACTTC
clone size: .
V gene: TRBV2
D gene: TRBD1
J gene: TRBJ2-7

CDR3 protein: CSVSGTGANAYTQYF
CDR3 DNA: TGCAGCGTTTCCGGGACAGGGGCTAACGCTTATACGCAGTATTTT
clone size: few
V gene: TRBV29-1
D gene: TRBD1
J gene: TRBJ2-3

CDR3 protein: CASSVIRDYRDTQYF
CDR3 DNA: TGTGCCAGCAGTGTCATCCGAGACTATCGAGATACGCAGTATTTT
clone size: .
V gene: TRBV2
D gene: .
J gene: TRBJ2-3

CDR3 protein: CASSEEAAGGPYEQYF
CDR3 DNA: TGTGCCAGCAGTGAAGAGGCAGCGGGGGGGCCTTACGAGCAGTACTTC
clone size: .
V gene: TRBV6-1
D gene: TRBD2
J gene: TRBJ2-7

CDR3 protein: CASSRSRGSQETQYF
CDR3 DNA: TGTGCCAGTAGTAGAAGCAGGGGATCCCAAGAGACCCAGTACTTC
clone size: .
V gene: TRBV19
D gene: .
J gene: TRBJ2-5

CDR3 protein: CASIQGMFGNTIYF
CDR3 DNA: TGTGCCAGTATACAGGGCATGTTTGGAAACACCATATATTTT
clone size: few
V gene: TRBV6-6
D gene: .
J gene: TRBJ1-3

CDR3 protein: CASSTLAGGYNEQFF
CDR3 DNA: TGCGCCAGCAGCACACTAGCGGGGGGGTACAATGAGCAGTTCTTC
clone size: .
V gene: TRBV5-1
D gene: TRBD2
J gene: TRBJ2-1

CDR3 protein: CASSPTSGGDIQYF
CDR3 DNA: TGTGCCAGCTCCCCCACTAGCGGGGGAGACATTCAGTACTTC
clone size: .
V gene: TRBV18
D gene: TRBD2
J gene: TRBJ2-4

CDR3 protein: CASSPTSGGPLNTGELFF
CDR3 DNA: TGTGCCAGCAGTCCGACTAGCGGGGGGCCCCTTAACACCGGGGAGCTGTTTTTT
clone size: .
V gene: TRBV2
D gene: TRBD2
J gene: TRBJ2-2

CDR3 protein: CASSLYQPQHF
CDR3 DNA: TGTGCCAGCAGCCTATATCAGCCCCAGCATTTT
clone size: .
V gene: TRBV12-3/TRBV12-4
D gene: .
J gene: TRBJ1-5

CDR3 protein: CASSKELLNNEQFF
CDR3 DNA: TGTGCCAGCAGCAAAGAGCTTTTAAACAATGAGCAGTTCTTC
clone size: .
V gene: TRBV7-9
D gene: .
J gene: TRBJ2-1

CDR3 protein: CASMVATGETQYF
CDR3 DNA: TGTGCCAGCATGGTAGCGACGGGGGAGACCCAGTACTTC
clone size: .
V gene: TRBV6-5
D gene: .
J gene: TRBJ2-5

CDR3 protein: CASSLAQGGYSGNTIYF
CDR3 DNA: TGCGCCAGCAGCTTGGCCCAAGGGGGTTACTCTGGAAACACCATATATTTT
clone size: .
V gene: TRBV5-1
D gene: .
J gene: TRBJ1-3

CDR3 protein: CASSSGTSGGADEQFF
CDR3 DNA: TGTGCCAGCAGCTCCGGGACTAGCGGGGGGGCAGATGAGCAGTTCTTC
clone size: once
V gene: TRBV5-4
D gene: TRBD2
J gene: TRBJ2-1

CDR3 protein: CSVLSPRRNEQFF
CDR3 DNA: TGCAGCGTCCTCTCTCCACGCCGGAATGAGCAGTTCTTC
clone size: .
V gene: TRBV29-1
D gene: .
J gene: TRBJ2-1

CDR3 protein: CASRLGTSGGRDEQFF
CDR3 DNA: TGCGCCAGCAGACTTGGGACTAGCGGGGGAAGGGATGAGCAGTTCTTC
clone size: .
V gene: TRBV5-1
D gene: TRBD2
J gene: TRBJ2-1

CDR3 protein: CASSVIRRGIFNEQFF
CDR3 DNA: TGTGCCAGCAGTGTGATACGGAGGGGAATCTTCAATGAGCAGTTCTTC
clone size: .
V gene: TRBV6-1
D gene: .
J gene: TRBJ2-1

CDR3 protein: CASSLRGQGAPYEQYF
CDR3 DNA: TGCGCCAGCAGCTTGAGGGGACAGGGGGCCCCCTACGAGCAGTACTTC
clone size: .
V gene: TRBV5-1
D gene: TRBD1
J gene: TRBJ2-7

CDR3 protein: CASSPAWAGHDYTF
CDR3 DNA: TGTGCCAGCAGCCCGGCGTGGGCAGGGCACGACTACACCTTC
clone size: .
V gene: TRBV5-6
D gene: .
J gene: TRBJ1-2

CDR3 protein: CASGDRQGTGELFF
CDR3 DNA: TGTGCCAGCGGGGACAGACAAGGGACCGGGGAGCTGTTTTTT
clone size: .
V gene: TRBV27
D gene: TRBD1
J gene: TRBJ2-2

CDR3 protein: CASSPPAGYGYTF
CDR3 DNA: TGTGCCAGCTCACCACCGGCAGGCTATGGCTACACCTTC
clone size: .
V gene: TRBV18
D gene: .
J gene: TRBJ1-2

CDR3 protein: CASSIQQGDTQYF
CDR3 DNA: TGTGCCAGCAGCATCCAACAGGGAGATACGCAGTATTTT
clone size: .
V gene: TRBV12-3/TRBV12-4
D gene: .
J gene: TRBJ2-3

CDR3 protein: CASSPLQGEVFF
CDR3 DNA: TGTGCCAGCTCACCACTACAGGGGGAGGTGTTCTTC
clone size: .
V gene: TRBV18
D gene: TRBD1
J gene: TRBJ2-1

CDR3 protein: CASSQVRGGSYNEQFF
CDR3 DNA: TGCGCCAGCAGCCAAGTCCGAGGGGGCTCCTACAATGAGCAGTTCTTC
clone size: once
V gene: TRBV4-3
D gene: .
J gene: TRBJ2-1

CDR3 protein: CAISLNPTSGGGIGFNEQFF
CDR3 DNA: TGTGCCATCAGTCTGAATCCCACTAGCGGGGGGGGTATAGGGTTCAATGAGCAGTTCTTC
clone size: .
V gene: TRBV10-3
D gene: TRBD2
J gene: TRBJ2-1

CDR3 protein: CASSSHRGGTGELFF
CDR3 DNA: TGTGCCAGCAGTAGCCACAGGGGTGGGACCGGGGAGCTGTTTTTT
clone size: few
V gene: TRBV6-5
D gene: TRBD1
J gene: TRBJ2-2

CDR3 protein: CASSSDRTYGYTF
CDR3 DNA: TGTGCCAGCAGTTCCGACAGGACCTATGGCTACACCTTC
clone size: .
V gene: TRBV6-5
D gene: .
J gene: TRBJ1-2